Presented here are 24 T cell receptor beta chains from one specimen sequenced in a study of T-cell reconstitution after alpha-beta-depleted transplantation in children (TCRdb year 2016). The protocol used for the library was PCR. Reads for this sample came from an Illumina HiSeq 2500. Molecular barcoding was employed in the preparation of TCR libraries, with unique molecular identifiers being used to normalize TCRbeta repertoire quantification. TCRdb passed the public sequencing reads through fastp at Q25 and MiXCR, retaining productive beta sequences. Here each entry gathers all rows of one CDR3 protein and keeps the most common genes and DNA. For this sample there are 450,000 to 500,000 distinct CDR3 sequences; approximately 12% appear just once. The ten largest account for around 5.8% of the sample. This material consisted of PBMCs from the stem cell graft donor, taken from the stem cell graft. Receptor source: a human donor who donated a stem cell graft to a child with combined immunodeficiency.

The table lists this clonotype with a few counts. This rearrangement joins TRBV28 to TRBJ1-1; D unclear. Between the trimmed V and J ends, which lost 3 bases and 0 bases, there was a span of 17 bases. From germline, CDR1 is MDHEN and CDR2 SYDVKM. This CDR3 is 17 amino acids long. The CDR3 DNA follows: TGTGCCAGCAGTTTGCAGTTCCTGCAGACGATGAACACTGAAGCTTTCTTT. Protein sequence: CASSLQFLQTMNTEAFF.

The chain is built from TRBV4-3 and TRBJ2-5; D might be TRBD1 or TRBD2, each matching 7 bases. CDR1 is LGHNA, CDR2 YSLEER, per germline. The CDR3 spans 18 residues. Trimming took off 4 bases at V and 2 bases at J, with 23 bases between the two ends. DNA for the CDR3: TGCGCCAGCAGCCCCCCCGGCCGCAGGGGGAGGGAGCAAGAGACCCAGTACTTC. This codes for CASSPPGRRGREQETQYF.

The chain couples TRBV6-1 to TRBJ1-3, with TRBD1 matching over 7 bases. CDR3 length: 15 amino acids. CDR1 and CDR2 (germline): MNHNS, SASEGT. The V and J ends lost 5 bases and 0 bases, in that order; junction bases with no gene match: 4. The CDR3 nucleotides read TGTGCCAGCAGTCAACAGGGGCACTCTGGAAACACCATATATTTT. Translated: CASSQQGHSGNTIYF.

This clonotype was seen at least ten times. The rearrangement uses TRBV15 and TRBJ1-4, with 7 bases lining up with TRBD1. This CDR3 region has 17 residues. V was clipped by 0 bases and J by 8 bases; unmatched bases: 12. The germline gives CDR1 LNHNV, CDR2 YYDKDF (reference sequence). CDR3 sequence reads: CATSRDRETGYSEKLFF. The CDR3 bases are TGTGCCACCAGCAGAGATAGGGAGACAGGGTATTCGGAAAAACTGTTTTTT.

This clonotype was picked up many times. The CDR3 sequence is CASSKGGAGNSPLHF. CDR3 bases: TGTGCCAGCAGTAAAGGGGGTGCTGGCAATTCACCCCTCCACTTT. This sequence joins TRBV12-3 or TRBV12-4 and TRBJ1-6; TRBD1 is a possible D gene (6 bases). This CDR3 contains 15 residues. V was pared by 5 bases and J by 7 bases, with 15 bases between.

The chain uses TRBV4-1 and TRBJ2-1; 7 nucleotides agree with TRBD2. This CDR3 has 16 residues. Germline V gives CDR1 MGHRA, CDR2 YSYEKL. V shed 0 bases, J shed 4 bases, and the junction held 6 bases outside the gene matches. The CDR3 loop reads CASSQEEVAGYNEQFF. The CDR3 coding sequence is TGCGCCAGCAGCCAAGAGGAGGTAGCGGGTTACAATGAGCAGTTCTTC.

This clonotype was counted many times. The V and J genes are TRBV12-3 or TRBV12-4 and TRBJ2-1; D could derive from TRBD1 or TRBD2 (5 bases each). V dropped 3 bases and J dropped 2 bases, with 14 bases sitting between them. This CDR3 has 16 residues. The CDR3: CASSFGAMRPYNEQFF. In DNA form, the CDR3 reads TGTGCCAGCAGTTTCGGGGCTATGCGGCCCTACAATGAGCAGTTCTTC.

The rearrangement links TRBV5-1 to TRBJ2-7; D could derive from TRBD1 or TRBD2 (5 bases each). The V gene's germline CDR1 is SGHRS and CDR2 YFSETQ. This CDR3 comprises 13 residues. Trimming left V 4 bases short and J 7 bases short, with 15 bases between. CDR3 residues: CASSRDPAREQYF. The CDR3 nucleotides read TGCGCCAGCAGCCGGGACCCCGCGAGAGAGCAGTACTTC.

This clonotype has ten or more counts. CDR3 nucleotides: TGTGCCAGCAGTGAATTCCGCGACACAGATACGCAGTATTTT. Protein product: CASSEFRDTDTQYF. V is TRBV2 and J is TRBJ2-3; D not certain. Per the germline V gene, CDR1 is SNHLY and CDR2 is FYNNEI. Trimming pared 2 bases from V and 2 bases from J, leaving 8 bases between. The CDR3 sequence is 14 residues long.

The table lists this clonotype with a few counts. The chain is built from TRBV11-1 and TRBJ2-3, with D hard to call. The CDR3 has 19 residues. Looked up from germline, CDR1 is SGHAT and CDR2 is FQDESV (reference sequence). V was pared by 5 bases and J by 0 bases, with 24 bases between. DNA for the CDR3: TGTGCCAGCAGCCCGAATACCGCTAACGCCGTCACTAGCACAGATACGCAGTATTTT. It translates to CASSPNTANAVTSTDTQYF.

This clonotype was seen repeatedly, ten times or more. This chain connects TRBV2 to TRBJ2-7, with 11 bases fitting TRBD2. The V segment lost 7 bases and the J segment 1 base; nucleotides outside the gene matches: 3. From germline, CDR1 is SNHLY and CDR2 FYNNEI. The CDR3 length is 14 residues. The CDR3 DNA reads as TGTGCCAGCAAAGGGACTAGCGGATCCTACGAGCAGTACTTC. Amino acids: CASKGTSGSYEQYF.

The J gene is TRBJ2-7, the V gene TRBV18; D is possibly TRBD2 (5 bases). This CDR3 is 14 amino acids long. Germline V gene sequence: CDR1 KGHSH, CDR2 LQKENI. Trimming left V 8 bases short and J 2 bases short, with 16 bases between. The CDR3 spells CASSPPAGTYEQYF. The CDR3 region has the DNA TGTGCCAGCAGCCCACCGGCGGGCACCTACGAGCAGTACTTC.

In its sample, this clonotype was seen a few times. The chain has TRBV9 and TRBJ1-6; D gene ambiguous. The CDR3 length is 13 residues. Germline CDR1 and CDR2: SGDLS and YYNGEE. V gave up 4 bases and J gave up 9 bases, with 11 bases separating them. In DNA form, the CDR3 reads TGTGCCAGCAGCCCAGATGTGGCTTCACCCCTCCACTTT. Protein product: CASSPDVASPLHF.

On this clonotype itself: The junction and the germline gene differ at one end; a read error may be behind it. The chain recombines TRBV12-3 or TRBV12-4 with TRBJ2-7, with TRBD2 matching over 9 bases. The CDR3 contains 14 residues. This CDR3 is CGSSLSGRIYEQYF. In DNA form, the CDR3 reads TGTGGCAGCAGTCTTAGCGGGAGAATCTACGAGCAGTACTTC.

This clonotype was detected ten times or more. The chain uses TRBV5-1 and TRBJ2-3; D gene ambiguous. The CDR3 totals 14 residues. CDR1 and CDR2 (germline): SGHRS, YFSETQ. V was clipped by 1 base and J by 0 bases, with 6 bases between them. CDR3 protein: CASSLQVSTDTQYF. The CDR3 region has the DNA TGCGCCAGCAGCTTGCAGGTTAGCACAGATACGCAGTATTTT.

The CDR3 DNA sequence: TGTGCCAGCAGCCAAGAACCCGGGGGCCTTTCCTACGAGCAGTACTTC. Translation gives CASSQEPGGLSYEQYF. The chain joins TRBV4-2 to TRBJ2-7; possibly TRBD1 or TRBD2 for D (6 bases each). The CDR3 is made up of 16 amino acids. V was shortened by 0 bases and J by 1 base, with 13 bases between the two germline ends. Germline-derived CDR1 and CDR2 are LGHNA and YNFKEQ.

The chain links TRBV19 to TRBJ1-6, with D possibly being TRBD1 (5 bases). This CDR3 has 15 amino acids. V gave up 4 bases and J gave up 10 bases, with 17 bases separating them. Per the germline V gene, CDR1 is LNHDA and CDR2 is SQIVND (reference sequence). CDR3 sequence reads: CASSTRTRPHSPLHF. Here the CDR3 DNA reads TGTGCCAGTAGTACAAGGACACGGCCACACTCACCCCTCCACTTT.

J is TRBJ2-5 and V is TRBV4-3; the D gene is possibly TRBD2 (7 bases). V lost 0 bases to trimming and J lost 5 bases, with 28 bases between them. Germline-derived CDR1 and CDR2 are LGHNA and YSLEER. This CDR3 has 20 amino acids. CDR3 in amino acids: CASSQEKAGRTAGLGETQYF. The CDR3 region has the DNA TGCGCCAGCAGCCAAGAAAAAGCGGGGAGGACAGCGGGACTCGGGGAGACCCAGTACTTC.

This clonotype was detected a few times. This sequence joins TRBV12-3 or TRBV12-4 and TRBJ2-2; TRBD2 matches 9 bases. Trimming at V came to 3 bases and at J to 1 base, leaving 9 bases not matched to a gene. The CDR3 extends over 18 amino acids. CDR3 protein: CASSLPRGGAENTGELFF. CDR3 coding DNA: TGTGCCAGCAGTTTGCCGCGGGGGGGGGCAGAGAACACCGGGGAGCTGTTTTTT.

Comments on this clonotype: A read error may account for a junction end that differs from germline. The V call is TRBV6-5, the J call TRBJ2-3; 12 nucleotides agree with TRBD2. The CDR3 has 16 residues. Germline V gives CDR1 MNHEY, CDR2 SVGAGI. CDR3 sequence (DNA): TGTGCCAGCAGTTACTCGACTAGCGGGAGCACACATACGCAGTATTTT. This encodes CASSYSTSGSTHTQYF.

This clonotype was observed a handful of times. This rearrangement joins TRBV27 to TRBJ2-7; 7 bases agree with TRBD1. The germline CDR1 and CDR2 sequences are MNHEY and SMNVEV (reference sequence). Trimming cost V 5 bases and J 7 bases; bases outside gene matches: 5. This CDR3 contains 12 residues. In DNA, the CDR3 is TGTGCCAGCAGTACACAGGGGTGGGAGCAGTACTTC. The encoded protein is CASSTQGWEQYF.

This clonotype was counted at least ten times. This rearrangement joins TRBV5-6 to TRBJ2-5, with 10 bases that match TRBD2. Looked up from germline, CDR1 is SGHDT and CDR2 is YYEEEE. The CDR3 has 16 amino acids. Unmatched junction bases numbered 4, after V lost 1 base and J lost 1 base. DNA of the CDR3: TGTGCCAGCAGCTTGCGAGCTAGCGGGGGCCAAGAGACCCAGTACTTC. Its translation is CASSLRASGGQETQYF.

This clonotype has at least ten counts. The CDR3 spells CASSLASDGAGETQYF. The CDR3 bases are TGCGCCAGCAGCTTGGCCAGTGATGGGGCCGGAGAGACCCAGTACTTC. The chain recombines TRBV5-1 with TRBJ2-5, with TRBD1 as a possible D gene (5 bases). The CDR3 has 16 amino acids. V lost 0 bases, J lost 4 bases, and 16 bases lay in between. Germline CDR1 is SGHRS and CDR2 is YFSETQ.

This clonotype has at least ten counts. This chain connects TRBV27 to TRBJ2-1; 7 nucleotides match TRBD2. Germline loops: CDR1 MNHEY, CDR2 SMNVEV (reference sequence). This CDR3 is 15 amino acids long. Germline trimming cut 2 bases from V and 2 bases from J; bases unmatched to any gene: 3. As DNA, the CDR3 is TGTGCCAGCAGTTTAGCGGGAGAGGCCTACAATGAGCAGTTCTTC. This encodes CASSLAGEAYNEQFF.